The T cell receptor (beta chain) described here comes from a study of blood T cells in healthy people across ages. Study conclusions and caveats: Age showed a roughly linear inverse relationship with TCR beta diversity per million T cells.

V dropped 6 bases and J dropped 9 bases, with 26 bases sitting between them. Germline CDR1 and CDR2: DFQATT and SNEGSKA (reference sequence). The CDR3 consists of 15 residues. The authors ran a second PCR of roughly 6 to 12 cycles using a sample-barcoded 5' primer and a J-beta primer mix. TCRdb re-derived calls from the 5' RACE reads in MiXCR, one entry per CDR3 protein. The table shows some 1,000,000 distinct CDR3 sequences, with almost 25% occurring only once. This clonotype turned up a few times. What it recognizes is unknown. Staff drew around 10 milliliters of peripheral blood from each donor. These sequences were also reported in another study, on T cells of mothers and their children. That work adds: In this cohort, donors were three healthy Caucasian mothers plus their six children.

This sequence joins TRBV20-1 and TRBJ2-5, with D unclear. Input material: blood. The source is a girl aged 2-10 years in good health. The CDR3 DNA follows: TGCAGTGCACCCGCTCCGGGCGCCCGTTGGATGGCCCAGTACTTC. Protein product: CSAPAPGARWMAQYF.